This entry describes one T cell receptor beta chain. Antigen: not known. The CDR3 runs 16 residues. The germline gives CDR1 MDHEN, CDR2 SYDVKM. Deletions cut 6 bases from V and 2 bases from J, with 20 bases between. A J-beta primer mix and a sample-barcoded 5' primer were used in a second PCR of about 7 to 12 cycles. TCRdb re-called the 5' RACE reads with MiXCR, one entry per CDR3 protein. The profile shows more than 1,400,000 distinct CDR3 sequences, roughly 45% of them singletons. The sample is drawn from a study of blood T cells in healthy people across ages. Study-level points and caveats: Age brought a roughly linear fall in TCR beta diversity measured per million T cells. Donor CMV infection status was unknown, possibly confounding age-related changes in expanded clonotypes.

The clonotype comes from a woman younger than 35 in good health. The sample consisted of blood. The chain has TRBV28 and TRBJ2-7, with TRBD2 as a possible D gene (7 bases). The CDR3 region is CASRHGGGAKTYEQYF. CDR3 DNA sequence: TGTGCCAGCAGGCATGGCGGGGGCGCTAAGACCTACGAGCAGTACTTC.